These 31 T cell receptor beta chains came from one sample sequenced in a study of T cell responses to AZD1222 COVID-19 vaccine. Assay: immunoSEQ multiplex PCR; the TCRdb copy retains only in-frame clones and omits some. The sample consists of over 130,000 clones, less than 95% of them appearing once. The sequenced sample was peripheral blood, obtained on day 0 of AZD1222 vaccination. The receptors were sampled from an adult in good health.

The V gene is TRBV29-1, the J gene TRBJ1-2, with D perhaps matching TRBD1 (5 bases). V lost 5 bases to trimming and J lost 6 bases, with 19 bases between them. The CDR3 sequence is 14 residues long. CDR1 is SQVTM and CDR2 is ANQGSEA in the germline V gene. The CDR3: CSVRTKEPRNGYTF. The DNA for the CDR3 is TGCAGCGTTAGGACAAAAGAACCCAGAAATGGCTACACCTTC. Full variable domain (remainder filled in from reference TRBV29-1 and TRBJ1-2): SAVISQKPSRDICQRGTSLTIQCQVDSQVTMMFWYRQQPGQSLTLIATANQGSEATYESGFVIDKFPISRPNLTFSTLTVSNMSPEDSSIYLCSVRTKEPRNGYTFGSGTRLTVV.

This sequence joins TRBV19 and TRBJ2-1; D is uncertain. The germline V and J ends were trimmed by 4 bases and 0 bases, with 7 bases remaining between them. Germline lookup yields CDR1 LNHDA and CDR2 SQIVND (reference sequence). This CDR3 contains 14 residues. CDR3 region: CASSKMSSYNEQFF. The CDR3 coding sequence is TGTGCCAGTAGTAAGATGAGCTCCTACAATGAGCAGTTCTTC.

The V gene is TRBV11-1, the J gene TRBJ2-7; D uncertain. This CDR3 contains 13 residues. CDR1 and CDR2 (germline): SGHAT, FQDESV (reference sequence). Deletions cut 2 bases from V and 3 bases from J, with 8 bases between. The CDR3 sequence: CASSLIDGYEQYV. The CDR3 nucleotides are TGTGCCAGCAGCTTAATCGACGGCTACGAGCAGTACGTC.

Note on this clone: An end of the junction does not agree with germline; a read error may underlie this. The chain carries TRBV14 and TRBJ2-5; no clear D. Germline assignment: CDR1 SGHDN and CDR2 FVKESK. The CDR3 consists of 13 residues. Written as DNA, the CDR3 is TGTGCCACCAGCTGGTCATCTGGGGAGACCCAGTACTTC. Its protein is CATSWSSGETQYF.

The chain carries TRBV5-4 and TRBJ2-2, with D perhaps matching TRBD1 (6 bases). V was clipped by 3 bases and J by 0 bases, with 18 bases between them. Looked up from germline, CDR1 is SGHNT and CDR2 is YYREEE (reference sequence). The CDR3 has 18 amino acids. The CDR3 nucleotides are TGTGCCAGCAGCTCCCGCCGGGACACGGTCGCGAACACCGGGGAGCTGTTTTTT. It is translated as CASSSRRDTVANTGELFF.

This clone was recorded once. The chain links TRBV6-1 to TRBJ2-5, with 12 bases lining up with TRBD2. V shed 3 bases, J shed 4 bases, and the junction held 12 bases outside the gene matches. The germline V gene has CDR1 MNHNS and CDR2 SASEGT. This CDR3 has 18 amino acids. The CDR3 here is CASSDLLLAGGRRETQYF. The CDR3 bases are TGTGCCAGCAGTGACCTTCTGCTAGCGGGAGGGCGTAGAGAGACCCAGTACTTC.

The rearrangement links TRBV28 to TRBJ1-1; tentatively, D is TRBD1 (5 bases). CDR3 length: 12 amino acids. Trimming pared 7 bases from V and 3 bases from J, leaving 9 bases between. Germline lookup yields CDR1 MDHEN and CDR2 SYDVKM. DNA of the CDR3: TGTGCCAGCACCCAGGGTGACACTGAAGCTTTCTTT. It encodes CASTQGDTEAFF.

This chain joins TRBV3-1 (or the pseudogene TRBV3-2) and TRBJ2-1; tentatively, D is TRBD2 (5 bases). Germline values: CDR1 LGHDT, CDR2 YNNKEL (reference sequence). Trimming left V 3 bases short and J 4 bases short, with 10 bases between. The length of the CDR3 is 14 residues. Here the CDR3 DNA reads TGTGCCAGCAGCCATTTGCGGACTTACAATGAGCAGTTCTTC. Its translation: CASSHLRTYNEQFF.

The chain is built from TRBV5-1 and TRBJ1-2, with TRBD1 matching over 10 bases. This CDR3 is built from 14 residues. Germline CDR1 and CDR2: SGHRS and YFSETQ. The V and J ends lost 4 bases and 8 bases, in that order; junction bases with no gene match: 8. In DNA form, the CDR3 reads TGCGCCAGCAGCCCCGGGACAGGGGATTCGGGCTACACCTTC. Residues: CASSPGTGDSGYTF.

This chain uses TRBV3-1 (or the pseudogene TRBV3-2) with TRBJ2-5; TRBD2 matches at 7 bases. J gave up 6 bases and V 5 bases, and 3 bases lay outside the gene matches. The CDR3 is 12 residues long. The germline gives CDR1 LGHDT, CDR2 YNNKEL (reference sequence). The CDR3 loop reads CASSGGGQTQYF. The CDR3 nucleotides read TGTGCCAGCAGCGGGGGGGGTCAGACCCAGTACTTC.

The chain couples TRBV27 to TRBJ1-3; no definite D call. The CDR3 extends over 12 amino acids. V was shortened by 4 bases and J by 2 bases, with 3 bases between the two germline ends. From germline, CDR1 is MNHEY and CDR2 SMNVEV (reference sequence). This chain's CDR3 is CASSSTGNTIYF. CDR3 sequence (DNA): TGTGCCAGCAGTTCGACTGGAAACACCATATATTTT.

This clone showed up just once. The V gene is TRBV5-6, the J gene TRBJ2-6; no clear D gene. CDR1 and CDR2 from the germline V gene are SGHDT and YYEEEE. Trimming took 0 bases from V and 0 from J, leaving 10 bases between them. The CDR3 sequence is 17 residues long. CDR3 in amino acids: CASSLGAGLSGANVLTF. The CDR3 DNA reads as TGTGCCAGCAGCTTGGGGGCTGGTCTCTCTGGGGCCAACGTCCTGACTTTC.

The chain has TRBV19 and TRBJ2-5; the D is unclear. CDR1 is LNHDA and CDR2 is SQIVND in the germline V gene (reference sequence). CDR3 length equals 16 residues. Between the trimmed V and J ends, which lost 0 bases and 1 base, there was a span of 12 bases. CDR3 sequence reads: CASSIDHPRPQETQYF. DNA of the CDR3: TGTGCCAGTAGTATAGATCACCCACGGCCCCAAGAGACCCAGTACTTC.

The V and J genes are TRBV4-2 and TRBJ2-2; 7 bases line up with TRBD2. Germline lookup yields CDR1 LGHNA and CDR2 YNFKEQ. With 0 bases clipped from V and 7 bases from J, the junction kept 5 bases outside the gene matches. There are 15 residues in the CDR3. CDR3 residues: CASSQDWSGGGELFF. Written as DNA, the CDR3 is TGTGCCAGCAGCCAAGATTGGTCGGGGGGCGGGGAGCTGTTTTTT.

V usage is TRBV25-1 and J usage is TRBJ1-2, with no clear D. The V end lost 2 bases, the J end lost 3 bases, and 13 bases lay between the germline ends. The CDR3 is 15 amino acids. CDR1 is MGHDK, CDR2 SYGVNS, per germline. CDR3 sequence (DNA): TGTGCCAGCAGTGAAGAGGGCTCCGGGGACTATGGCTACACCTTC. This codes for CASSEEGSGDYGYTF.

The chain couples TRBV30 to TRBJ2-2; a possible D gene is TRBD2 (5 bases). The CDR3 sequence is 16 residues long. Trimming took off 2 bases at V and 2 bases at J, with 15 bases between the two ends. Germline V lookup: CDR1 GTSNPN, CDR2 SVGIG (reference sequence). CDR3 in DNA: TGTGCCTGGAGTCCACGTATCCTAGCCAACACCGGGGAGCTGTTTTTT. As protein: CAWSPRILANTGELFF.

The chain combines TRBV30 with TRBJ1-1, with no clear D. In germline, CDR1 is GTSNPN, CDR2 SVGIG (reference sequence). Deletions cut 0 bases from V and 6 bases from J, with 8 bases between. CDR3 length: 12 amino acids. In nucleotides, the CDR3 is TGTGCCTGGAGTGTCCGGTGGCCTGAAGCTTTCTTT. Translating gives CAWSVRWPEAFF.

The DNA for the CDR3 is TGTGCCAGCAGTGAGCGGGGGGTAAGCAATCAGCCCCAGCATTTT. Amino acids: CASSERGVSNQPQHF. The V call is TRBV2, the J call TRBJ1-5; the D gene is possibly TRBD1 (5 bases). Germline CDR1 is SNHLY and CDR2 is FYNNEI. V lost 3 bases to trimming and J lost 1 base, with 10 bases between them. The CDR3 sequence is 15 residues long. Supplemented by reference TRBV2 and TRBJ1-5, the full variable domain reads EPEVTQTPSHQVTQMGQEVILRCVPISNHLYFYWYRQILGQKVEFLVSFYNNEISEKSEIFDDQFSVERPDGSNFTLKIRSTKLEDSAMYFCASSERGVSNQPQHFGDGTRLSIL.

This chain links TRBV12-5 with TRBJ1-4; D gene uncertain. Germline V gene sequence: CDR1 LGHNT, CDR2 FRNRAP. Between the trimmed V and J ends, which lost 4 bases and 3 bases, there was a span of 9 bases. The CDR3 consists of 14 residues. The CDR3 loop reads CASGSTAANEKLFF. In DNA form, the CDR3 reads TGTGCTAGTGGTTCGACCGCCGCTAATGAAAAACTGTTTTTT.

The chain links TRBV30 to TRBJ1-5, with D maybe TRBD1 (6 bases). Germline CDR1 and CDR2: GTSNPN and SVGIG (reference sequence). This CDR3 spans 14 amino acids. Trimming shortened V by 0 bases and J by 7 bases, and 13 bases separated the two germline ends. The CDR3 coding sequence is TGTGCCTGGAGTGTAAAAGGGGGGGGACAGCCCCAGCATTTT. This codes for CAWSVKGGGQPQHF.

This rearrangement joins TRBV4-1 to TRBJ2-1; no reliable D call. V dropped 4 bases and J dropped 4 bases, with 5 bases sitting between them. Germline CDR1 reads MGHRA; CDR2 reads YSYEKL. This CDR3 has 12 amino acids. CDR3 sequence (DNA): TGCGCCAGCAGCCCTGGGTACAATGAGCAGTTCTTC. This gives the protein CASSPGYNEQFF.

CDR3 in DNA: TGTGCCAGCAGCTTAGGGGCAGGTCTTACCTACAATGAGCAGTTCTTC. This sequence encodes CASSLGAGLTYNEQFF. The rearrangement links TRBV13 to TRBJ2-1; D not resolved. CDR1 is PRHDT, CDR2 FYEKMQ, per germline (reference sequence). The CDR3 extends over 16 amino acids. The V and J ends lost 0 bases and 2 bases respectively, with 11 bases between them. Full variable domain (rest looked up from reference TRBV13 and TRBJ2-1): AAGVIQSPRHLIKEKRETATLKCYPIPRHDTVYWYQQGPGQDPQFLISFYEKMQSDKGSIPDRFSAQQFSDYHSELNMSSLELGDSALYFCASSLGAGLTYNEQFFGPGTRLTVL.

The chain is built from TRBV4-1 and TRBJ1-2; D possibly corresponds to TRBD1 (5 bases). V was clipped by 3 bases and J by 6 bases, with 17 bases between them. In germline, CDR1 is MGHRA, CDR2 YSYEKL. The CDR3 loop spans 15 amino acids. CDR3 coding DNA: TGCGCCAGCAGCCACCCCTCGCCAGGGCTAGATGGCTACACCTTC. Amino acid sequence: CASSHPSPGLDGYTF.

The V gene is TRBV19, the J gene TRBJ1-2; D is unresolved. The CDR3 covers 12 residues. V lost 1 base and J lost 7, with 7 bases in between. Germline V CDR1 and CDR2: LNHDA, SQIVND (reference sequence). CDR3 nucleotide sequence: TGTGCCAGTAGTATAGGGGCCAGTGGCTACACCTTC. Translated, it gives CASSIGASGYTF.

The chain uses TRBV6-5 and TRBJ2-5; D is ambiguous. Trimming removed 1 base at V and 3 bases at J, with 6 bases between. This CDR3 is 13 amino acids long. Germline V gene sequence: CDR1 MNHEY, CDR2 SVGAGI. The CDR3 DNA sequence: TGTGCCAGCAGTTACTACGGAAAAGAGACCCAGTACTTC. Translating it yields CASSYYGKETQYF.

The rearrangement uses TRBV2 and TRBJ2-5; TRBD1 matches at 7 bases. The V gene end was trimmed by 6 bases and the J gene end by 2 bases; junction bases not matched to a gene: 6. CDR1 SNHLY and CDR2 FYNNEI come from the germline V gene. The CDR3 has 14 residues. This chain's CDR3 is CASSLDRSQETQYF. CDR3 coding DNA: TGTGCCAGCAGCCTGGACAGGTCGCAAGAGACCCAGTACTTC.

This sequence joins TRBV10-2 and TRBJ1-5; D is ambiguous. CDR1 is WSHSY, CDR2 SAAADI, per germline. V was clipped by 6 bases and J by 0 bases, with 6 bases between them. The CDR3 loop spans 13 amino acids. CDR3 amino acids: CASRVNSNQPQHF. The CDR3 coding sequence is TGCGCCAGCAGAGTTAATAGCAATCAGCCCCAGCATTTT.

The J gene is TRBJ2-4, the V gene TRBV27, with D uncertain. V was pared by 3 bases and J by 1 base, with 4 bases between. Germline CDR1 and CDR2: MNHEY and SMNVEV (reference sequence). The CDR3 is 13 residues long. DNA of the CDR3: TGTGCCAGCAGTTTCAGGGCCAAAAACATTCAGTACTTC. Amino acids: CASSFRAKNIQYF.

The chain employs TRBV19 and TRBJ1-6; D call uncertain. The germline V gene has CDR1 LNHDA and CDR2 SQIVND (reference sequence). V was clipped by 3 bases and J by 10 bases, with 10 bases between them. The CDR3 extends over 13 amino acids. The DNA of the CDR3 is TGTGCCAGTAGTATCCGTGAAGTCTCACCCCTCCACTTT. This gives the protein CASSIREVSPLHF.

The chain couples TRBV5-6 to TRBJ1-6, with D possibly TRBD1 on 5 matching bases. CDR1 and CDR2 (germline): SGHDT, YYEEEE. Between the trimmed V and J ends, which lost 4 bases and 9 bases, there was a span of 14 bases. CDR3 length: 14 residues. The CDR3 region has the DNA TGTGCCAGCAGCCCGGGCCAGGGAATTTCACCCCTCCACTTT. Residues: CASSPGQGISPLHF.

The chain links TRBV6-5 to TRBJ2-1, with 7 bases that match TRBD2. The germline gives CDR1 MNHEY, CDR2 SVGAGI. The CDR3 is made up of 15 amino acids. V was pared by 2 bases and J by 5 bases, with 6 bases of the junction left unmatched. The CDR3 bases are TGTGCCAGCAGTTACAGCGGGGCCCAGCACAATGAGCAGTTCTTC. Translating it yields CASSYSGAQHNEQFF.